These 28 T cell receptor beta chains came from one sample sequenced in a study of T cells in Graves' hyperthyroidism and ophthalmopathy. The source material, RNA transcripts, was used to amplify TCR beta CDR3 regions. An initial round of RT-PCR targeting the TCR CDR3 relied on the HTBI primer set. MiXCR, run by TCRdb on the multiplex PCR reads, gives a single entry per CDR3 protein. The sample yields 480,000 or so distinct CDR3 sequences, roughly 45% seen once. Sequenced input: peripheral blood or thyroid tissue (not recorded which). Receptors originate from an adult woman with Graves' disease, either hyperthyroidism or ophthalmopathy (not recorded which).

This clonotype was observed a handful of times. The chain employs TRBV29-1 and TRBJ1-2, with D tentatively TRBD1 (5 bases). The V gene's germline CDR1 is SQVTM and CDR2 ANQGSEA. Trimming pared 1 base from V and 5 bases from J, leaving 11 bases between. The CDR3 sequence is 13 residues long. CDR3 sequence reads: CSVEGGSLYGYTF. The CDR3 DNA reads as TGCAGCGTTGAAGGGGGCAGTTTGTATGGCTACACCTTC.

The V and J genes are TRBV10-3 and TRBJ1-1; D is perhaps TRBD1 (5 bases). Germline-derived CDR1 and CDR2 are ENHRY and SYGVKD. The V and J ends lost 4 bases and 6 bases respectively, with 12 bases between them. CDR3 size: 13 residues. CDR3 in amino acids: CAISAQGVAEAFF. The CDR3 nucleotides read TGTGCCATCAGTGCGCAGGGAGTCGCTGAAGCTTTCTTT.

The V call is TRBV9, the J call TRBJ1-6; no firm D call. The V gene's germline CDR1 is SGDLS and CDR2 YYNGEE. The CDR3 runs to 15 residues. V lost 3 bases and J 3 bases, leaving 10 bases between the germline ends. The CDR3 DNA reads as TGTGCCAGCAGCGGTCCGCAGAACTATAATTCACCCCTCCACTTT. Amino acid sequence: CASSGPQNYNSPLHF.

The chain joins TRBV20-1 to TRBJ2-5; perhaps TRBD1 as D (6 bases). The CDR3 spans 12 residues. V lost 5 bases and J lost 3, with 10 bases in between. Germline assignment: CDR1 DFQATT and CDR2 SNEGSKA (reference sequence). The CDR3 DNA sequence: TGCAGTGCTCCGGGACAAAAAGAGACCCAGTACTTC. It codes for CSAPGQKETQYF.

The chain combines TRBV20-1 with TRBJ1-3; 9 bases match TRBD1. CDR3 length equals 13 residues. Germline V gene data show CDR1 as DFQATT and CDR2 as SNEGSKA (reference sequence). J was trimmed by 6 bases and V by 4 bases; bases with no gene match: 4. The CDR3 is CSAMTGGVNTIYF. The CDR3 coding sequence is TGCAGTGCTATGACAGGGGGTGTAAACACCATATATTTT.

Of note for this clonotype: A much larger clone is a single base away; this may be a read error. This chain connects TRBV6-5 to TRBJ1-2; 9 bases fit TRBD1. The CDR3 covers 14 residues. Germline CDR1 MNHEY, CDR2 SVGAGI. Trimming removed 2 bases from V and 7 bases from J; junction bases left unmatched: 5. The CDR3 loop reads CASSYPGQGSGYTF. As DNA, the CDR3 is TGTGCCAGCAGTTACCCGGGACAGGGTTCTGGCTACACCTTC.

The chain couples TRBV7-9 to TRBJ2-7; 7 bases are a match to TRBD1. J was trimmed by 13 bases and V by 5 bases; bases with no gene match: 17. Per germline, CDR1 SEHNR and CDR2 FQNEAQ (reference sequence). The CDR3 extends over 14 amino acids. The DNA of the CDR3 is TGTGCCAGCAGCCCCGGGACAGTCTCGGGGAGTTCCTACTTC. Its protein product is CASSPGTVSGSSYF. The whole variable domain, remainder taken from reference TRBV7-9 and TRBJ2-7, is DTGVSQNPRHKITKRGQNVTFRCDPISEHNRLYWYRQTLGQGPEFLTYFQNEAQLEKSRLLSDRFSAERPKGSFSTLEIQRTEQGDSAMYLCASSPGTVSGSSYFGPGTRLTVT.

The chain has TRBV24-1 and TRBJ1-2, with 7 bases identical to TRBD1. CDR1 is KGHDR and CDR2 is SFDVKD in the germline V gene. The trim removed 4 bases at V and 5 bases at J, leaving 6 bases unmatched. The length of the CDR3 is 14 residues. The CDR3 bases are TGTGCCACCAGTGAAACCGGGACAGCATATGGCTACACCTTC. It is translated as CATSETGTAYGYTF.

This clonotype was counted only a few times. V and J are TRBV7-3 and TRBJ2-7; 9 nucleotides match TRBD1. The CDR3 has 13 residues. Germline V gene sequence: CDR1 SGHTA, CDR2 FQGTGA. With 5 bases clipped from V and 6 bases from J, the junction kept 5 bases outside the gene matches. CDR3 coding DNA: TGTGCCAGCAGCAACCGACAGGGGGGCGAGCAGTACTTC. Residues: CASSNRQGGEQYF.

CDR3 protein: CSVARGTGELFF. CDR3 DNA: TGCAGCGTTGCACGAGGGACCGGGGAGCTGTTTTTT. The V gene is TRBV29-1, the J gene TRBJ2-2; weak D call: TRBD2 (5 bases). The CDR3 extends over 12 amino acids. Trimming shortened V by 4 bases and J by 5 bases, and 8 bases separated the two germline ends. CDR1 is SQVTM and CDR2 is ANQGSEA in the germline V gene.

The chain links TRBV2 to TRBJ1-6; 9 bases map to TRBD1. The V gene's germline CDR1 is SNHLY and CDR2 FYNNEI. The length of the CDR3 is 12 residues. The V and J ends lost 11 bases and 8 bases, in that order; junction bases with no gene match: 4. The CDR3 region is CARRTGDSPLHF. The CDR3 bases are TGTGCCCGAAGGACAGGGGATTCACCCCTCCACTTT.

The chain combines TRBV7-2 with TRBJ2-7, with 10 bases that match TRBD2. This CDR3 comprises 15 residues. V gave up 8 bases and J gave up 6 bases; unmatched junction bases: 13. From germline, CDR1 is SGHTA and CDR2 FQGNSA. This chain's CDR3 is CASGTQAGGGLEQYF. CDR3 nucleotide sequence: TGTGCCAGCGGCACTCAAGCGGGAGGGGGGCTCGAGCAGTACTTC.

The V call is TRBV2, the J call TRBJ1-2; no definite D call. The V and J ends lost 6 bases and 4 bases respectively, with 21 bases between them. The CDR3 spans 16 residues. Germline V gene lookup returns CDR1 SNHLY and CDR2 FYNNEI. Here the CDR3 reads CASSVEPRASFYGYTF. The CDR3 DNA sequence: TGTGCCAGCAGCGTAGAGCCCCGGGCCTCATTCTATGGCTACACCTTC.

In DNA form, the CDR3 reads TGTGCCAGCAGTTCAGACAGGGGCTCTGGGGCCAACGTCCTGACTTTC. Protein product: CASSSDRGSGANVLTF. The chain recombines TRBV7-2 with TRBJ2-6, with TRBD1 matching 8 bases. The CDR3 consists of 16 residues. In germline, CDR1 is SGHTA, CDR2 FQGNSA. V was pared by 6 bases and J by 0 bases, with 4 bases of the junction left unmatched.

The rearrangement links TRBV20-1 to TRBJ2-5; 9 nucleotides line up with TRBD1. V lost 4 bases to trimming and J lost 5 bases; unmatched junction nucleotides: 5. The CDR3 extends over 13 amino acids. Germline-derived CDR1 and CDR2 are DFQATT and SNEGSKA (reference sequence). CDR3 in DNA: TGCAGTGCTATTTCGACAGGGGGGGAGACCCAGTACTTC. The encoded protein is CSAISTGGETQYF.

As regards this clonotype: This could be a read error, since a much larger clone is one nucleotide away. The chain employs TRBV5-1 and TRBJ2-1; 7 bases fit TRBD1. V lost 3 bases to trimming and J lost 13 bases; unmatched junction nucleotides: 16. Germline CDR1 reads SGHRS; CDR2 reads YFSETQ. The CDR3 covers 15 residues. Here the CDR3 DNA reads TGCGCCAGCAGCTCTCAACCGACAGGGTCTCAGACCCAGTTCTTC. Protein: CASSSQPTGSQTQFF.

The chain joins TRBV29-1 to TRBJ1-1; 9 bases align to TRBD1. Germline CDR1 is SQVTM and CDR2 is ANQGSEA. The CDR3 covers 13 residues. The junction had 7 bases not matched to a gene; V was cut back by 6 bases and J by 5 bases. The CDR3 nucleotides read TGCAGCGTCACCGGGACAGGGTTGACTGAAGCTTTCTTT. Its protein product is CSVTGTGLTEAFF.

There are many counts of this clonotype. The V and J genes are TRBV25-1 and TRBJ2-3; D is undetermined. This CDR3 has 16 residues. V gave up 1 base and J gave up 1 base, with 12 bases separating them. In germline, CDR1 is MGHDK, CDR2 SYGVNS. The CDR3 nucleotides read TGTGCCAGCAGTGAATCCTTAGGTACAGGCACAGATACGCAGTATTTT. This gives the protein CASSESLGTGTDTQYF.

This chain connects TRBV7-6 to TRBJ2-7; TRBD1 is a possible D gene (6 bases). The length of the CDR3 is 14 residues. The V gene's germline CDR1 is SGHVS and CDR2 FNYEAQ. The V end was cut by 2 bases, the J end by 2 bases, with 10 bases between. CDR3 amino acids: CASSLIQGAYEQYF. The CDR3 DNA follows: TGTGCCAGCAGCTTAATACAGGGAGCCTACGAGCAGTACTTC.

The chain uses TRBV9 and TRBJ2-1; no definite D call. CDR3 size: 12 residues. The germline V gene has CDR1 SGDLS and CDR2 YYNGEE. V gave up 7 bases and J gave up 0 bases, with 5 bases separating them. CDR3 region: CASQSSYNEQFF. The CDR3 region has the DNA TGTGCCAGCCAGAGCTCCTACAATGAGCAGTTCTTC.

There are many counts of this clonotype. The J gene is TRBJ1-5, the V gene TRBV29-1; TRBD1 might be the D (5 bases). V lost 6 bases and J lost 3, with 9 bases in between. The germline gives CDR1 SQVTM, CDR2 ANQGSEA. The CDR3 has 12 amino acids. The CDR3 DNA is TGCAGCGTAAGACAGCCCAATCAGCCCCAGCATTTT. This encodes CSVRQPNQPQHF.

The rearrangement links TRBV5-4 to TRBJ2-2; 9 nucleotides match TRBD1. The CDR3 sequence is 14 residues long. V shed 3 bases, J shed 7 bases, and the junction held 4 bases outside the gene matches. Germline assignment: CDR1 SGHNT and CDR2 YYREEE (reference sequence). The CDR3 region is CASSWDRAGGELFF. As DNA, the CDR3 is TGTGCCAGCAGCTGGGACAGGGCGGGCGGGGAGCTGTTTTTT.

This clonotype showed up many times. The chain uses TRBV19 and TRBJ2-6; D may be TRBD1 or TRBD2 (6 bases each). The CDR3 has 16 residues. From germline, CDR1 is LNHDA and CDR2 SQIVND (reference sequence). Between the trimmed V and J ends, which lost 4 bases and 3 bases, there was a span of 13 bases. CDR3 coding DNA: TGTGCCAGTAGTAACGGGGGCGCGGGTGGGGCCAACGTCCTGACTTTC. Translation gives CASSNGGAGGANVLTF.

For this clonotype: One end of the junction varies from germline; a read error may be responsible. The chain joins TRBV2 to TRBJ1-6, with 7 positions matching TRBD1. The CDR3 sequence is 15 residues long. The germline CDR1 and CDR2 sequences are SNHLY and FYNNEI. The CDR3 spells CASKQTGTTNSPLHF. DNA for the CDR3: TGCGCCAGCAAACAGACAGGGACAACTAATTCACCCCTCCACTTT.

The chain combines TRBV9 with TRBJ1-4; D might be TRBD1 (5 bases). Germline CDR1 and CDR2: SGDLS and YYNGEE. This CDR3 contains 16 residues. V was pared by 4 bases and J by 6 bases, with 19 bases between. DNA for the CDR3: TGTGCCAGCAGCCCACGTACCGAGCGGGGCGATGAAAAACTGTTTTTT. Protein: CASSPRTERGDEKLFF.

In this sample, this clonotype turned up many times. This rearrangement joins TRBV11-2 to TRBJ2-2; D gene unclear. The germline V gene encodes CDR1 SGHAT and CDR2 FQNNGV. There are 15 residues in the CDR3. V lost 8 bases and J 6 bases, leaving 19 bases between the germline ends. The CDR3 DNA follows: TGTGCCAGCTCGGGTCTTAAACGTCTCTCCGGGGAGCTGTTTTTT. As protein: CASSGLKRLSGELFF.

This clonotype was counted many times. The chain joins TRBV10-3 to TRBJ2-2; D remains unclear. Between the trimmed V and J ends, which lost 4 bases and 6 bases, there was a span of 12 bases. The CDR3 is 14 residues long. The germline gives CDR1 ENHRY, CDR2 SYGVKD. CDR3 in DNA: TGTGCCATCAGTGGACGGCTGGGCTCCGGGGAGCTGTTTTTT. Translation gives CAISGRLGSGELFF.

The V gene is TRBV14, the J gene TRBJ1-5, with D tentatively TRBD1 (6 bases). Germline V gene data show CDR1 as SGHDN and CDR2 as FVKESK. V shed 2 bases and J shed 7 bases, with 9 bases lying between them. The CDR3 totals 13 residues. The CDR3 loop is CASSQRGNQPQHF. The CDR3 DNA reads TGTGCCAGCAGCCAAAGGGGGAACCAGCCCCAGCATTTT.